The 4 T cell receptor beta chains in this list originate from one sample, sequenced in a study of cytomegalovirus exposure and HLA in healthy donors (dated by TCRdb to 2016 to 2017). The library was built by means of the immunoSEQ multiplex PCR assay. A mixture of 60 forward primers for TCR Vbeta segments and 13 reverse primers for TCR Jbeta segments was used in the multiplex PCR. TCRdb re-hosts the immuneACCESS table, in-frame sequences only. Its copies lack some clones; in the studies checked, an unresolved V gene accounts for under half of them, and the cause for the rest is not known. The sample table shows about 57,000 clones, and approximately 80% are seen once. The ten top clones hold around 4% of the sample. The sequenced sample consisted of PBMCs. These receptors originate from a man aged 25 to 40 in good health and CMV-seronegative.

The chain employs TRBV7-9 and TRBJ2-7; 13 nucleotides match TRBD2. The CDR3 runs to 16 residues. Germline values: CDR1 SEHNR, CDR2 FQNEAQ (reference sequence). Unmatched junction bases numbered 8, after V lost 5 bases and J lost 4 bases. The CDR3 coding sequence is TGTGCCAGCAGCCCGAGGGGGACTAGCGGGATTTACGAGCAGTACTTC. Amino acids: CASSPRGTSGIYEQYF.

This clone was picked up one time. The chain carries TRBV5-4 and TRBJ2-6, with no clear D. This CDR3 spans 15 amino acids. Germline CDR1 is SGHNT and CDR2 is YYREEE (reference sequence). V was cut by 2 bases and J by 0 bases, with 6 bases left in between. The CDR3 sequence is CASSLTSSGANVLTF. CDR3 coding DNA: TGTGCCAGCAGCTTAACTTCCTCTGGGGCCAACGTCCTGACTTTC.

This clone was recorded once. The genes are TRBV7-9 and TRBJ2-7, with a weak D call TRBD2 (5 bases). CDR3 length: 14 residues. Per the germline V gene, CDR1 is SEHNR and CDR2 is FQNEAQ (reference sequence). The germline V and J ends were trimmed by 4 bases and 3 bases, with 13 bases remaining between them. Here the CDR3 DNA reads TGTGCCAGCAGCTGGACCGGAGGCGGCTACGAGCAGTACTTC. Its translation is CASSWTGGGYEQYF.

CDR3 sequence reads: CSGRQGNYGYTF. The CDR3, as DNA: TGCAGCGGAAGACAGGGAAACTATGGCTACACCTTC. The chain uses TRBV29-1 and TRBJ1-2; the match to TRBD1 covers 7 bases. The CDR3 totals 12 residues. The V gene's germline CDR1 is SQVTM and CDR2 ANQGSEA. V lost 7 bases to trimming and J lost 2 bases; unmatched junction nucleotides: 4.